Shown below are 24 T cell receptor beta chains from a single sample sequenced in a study of cytomegalovirus exposure and HLA in healthy donors. PCR involved 60 Vbeta and 13 Jbeta primers. TCRdb's table, derived via immunoSEQ multiplex PCR, lists solely in-frame clones and lacks some. The repertoire holds about 180,000 clones, about 80% seen once, with roughly 1.5% in the top ten. Sequencing was carried out using PBMCs. All receptors derive from a man in his late teens or twenties in good health and CMV-seronegative.

This chain links TRBV7-9 with TRBJ1-1, with D perhaps matching TRBD1 (5 bases). The CDR3 loop spans 14 amino acids. The ends were cut back, 1 base at V and 9 bases at J, with 15 bases in the middle. The germline V gene encodes CDR1 SEHNR and CDR2 FQNEAQ (reference sequence). The CDR3, as DNA: TGTGCCAGCAGCTTAGTTCAGGGTGCCTCTCAAGCTTTCTTT. Protein: CASSLVQGASQAFF.

The V call is TRBV7-2, the J call TRBJ1-1, with D possibly matching TRBD1 (6 bases). V was trimmed by 1 base and J by 5 bases, leaving 11 bases between them. The CDR3 runs 14 residues. Germline V gene sequence: CDR1 SGHTA, CDR2 FQGNSA. The chain's CDR3 is CASSLGGGFTEAFF. The CDR3 DNA follows: TGTGCCAGCAGCTTAGGGGGGGGCTTTACTGAAGCTTTCTTT.

A few counts support this clone. This sequence joins TRBV6-1 and TRBJ2-2, with a tentative D call TRBD1 (6 bases). The CDR3 has 13 amino acids. CDR1 is MNHNS, CDR2 SASEGT, per germline. V lost 7 bases and J 7 bases, leaving 13 bases between the germline ends. In DNA form, the CDR3 reads TGTGCCAGCACCGAACAGGGCCACGGGGAGCTGTTTTTT. Translating gives CASTEQGHGELFF.

This chain uses TRBV9 with TRBJ2-3; possible D gene TRBD1, 5 bases. Trimming left V 3 bases short and J 4 bases short, with 15 bases between. Germline V gene lookup returns CDR1 SGDLS and CDR2 YYNGEE. The CDR3 runs to 15 residues. The CDR3: CASSGHQGYPDTQYF. The CDR3 DNA follows: TGTGCCAGCAGCGGACACCAGGGTTACCCAGATACGCAGTATTTT.

V and J are TRBV19 and TRBJ2-6; TRBD1 agrees at 8 bases. Germline V lookup: CDR1 LNHDA, CDR2 SQIVND (reference sequence). The V segment lost 5 bases and the J segment 3 bases; nucleotides outside the gene matches: 12. CDR3 length: 18 residues. CDR3 coding DNA: TGTGCCAGTAGTCCTCCGGCAGGCAGGGGGCGTGGGGCCAACGTCCTGACTTTC. This translates into CASSPPAGRGRGANVLTF.

The V gene is TRBV30, the J gene TRBJ1-6; unclear D gene. The CDR3 is made up of 15 amino acids. V shed 4 bases and J shed 6 bases, with 16 bases lying between them. From germline, CDR1 is GTSNPN and CDR2 SVGIG (reference sequence). For the CDR3, the DNA is TGTGCCTGGATTGAGGGCGGTTTAAGTAATTCACCCCTCCACTTT. Translated, it gives CAWIEGGLSNSPLHF.

The chain carries TRBV7-9 and TRBJ2-1, with TRBD2 identical over 14 bases. Germline CDR1 reads SEHNR; CDR2 reads FQNEAQ (reference sequence). V was clipped by 2 bases and J by 15 bases; unmatched bases: 9. This CDR3 is built from 15 residues. CDR3 in DNA: TGTGCCAGCAGCTTACGGGGGACTAGCGGGAGTAGTCTGTTCTTC. It yields the protein CASSLRGTSGSSLFF.

V is TRBV19 and J is TRBJ1-1; D is perhaps TRBD1 (6 bases). The CDR3 runs to 15 residues. Per germline, CDR1 LNHDA and CDR2 SQIVND (reference sequence). The V end was cut by 5 bases, the J end by 3 bases, with 16 bases between. CDR3 residues: CASSRWQGSHTEAFF. The CDR3 DNA follows: TGTGCCAGTAGTCGATGGCAGGGGTCACACACTGAAGCTTTCTTT. Complete variable domain (other parts from reference TRBV19 and TRBJ1-1): DGGITQSPKYLFRKEGQNVTLSCEQNLNHDAMYWYRQDPGQGLRLIYYSQIVNDFQKGDIAEGYSVSREKKESFPLTVTSAQKNPTAFYLCASSRWQGSHTEAFFGQGTRLTVV.

The genes are TRBV9 and TRBJ2-2, with 11 nucleotides matching TRBD1. V dropped 4 bases and J dropped 6; count of bases not matched to a gene: 5. Per the germline V gene, CDR1 is SGDLS and CDR2 is YYNGEE. The CDR3 is 15 amino acids. In nucleotides, the CDR3 is TGTGCCAGCAGCCCCCGGGACAGGGGGGCCGGGGAGCTGTTTTTT. As protein: CASSPRDRGAGELFF.

This clone was detected only once. The V call is TRBV7-9, the J call TRBJ1-1; D unclear. The V and J ends lost 5 bases and 0 bases respectively, with 10 bases between them. CDR1 and CDR2 from the germline V gene are SEHNR and FQNEAQ (reference sequence). The CDR3 sequence is 14 residues long. CDR3 sequence (DNA): TGTGCCAGCAGCCCCGAGGGTGTGAACACTGAAGCTTTCTTT. Amino acids: CASSPEGVNTEAFF.

This clone occurred once. The chain employs TRBV19 and TRBJ1-5, with a tentative D call TRBD1 (5 bases). Germline CDR1 and CDR2: LNHDA and SQIVND (reference sequence). The V end was cut by 8 bases, the J end by 6 bases, with 32 bases between. The CDR3 is made up of 19 amino acids. CDR3 bases: TGTGCCAGTGAAAATCACGGGACTGTGGGTCTGGTTAGCTCTCAGCCCCAGCATTTT. Translation: CASENHGTVGLVSSQPQHF.

This rearrangement joins TRBV9 to TRBJ2-6; 12 nucleotides agree with TRBD2. Germline-derived CDR1 and CDR2 are SGDLS and YYNGEE. CDR3 length: 20 amino acids. J was trimmed by 0 bases and V by 3 bases; bases with no gene match: 10. This chain's CDR3 is CASSDPLAGGSPSGANVLTF. The CDR3, as DNA: TGTGCCAGCAGCGACCCACTAGCGGGAGGCTCACCCTCTGGGGCCAACGTCCTGACTTTC.

In nucleotides, the CDR3 is TGTGCCAGTTCAGACCCAGGTAATAAGCCCCAGCATTTT. Amino acid sequence: CASSDPGNKPQHF. The chain uses TRBV19 and TRBJ1-5; D not resolved. The CDR3 is 13 residues long. Trimming pared 8 bases from V and 8 bases from J, leaving 16 bases between. Germline loops: CDR1 LNHDA, CDR2 SQIVND (reference sequence).

The gene calls are TRBV15 and TRBJ1-5; D might be TRBD1 (5 bases). V was cut by 1 base and J by 7 bases, with 11 bases left in between. The CDR3 is made up of 14 amino acids. CDR1 and CDR2 from the germline V gene are LNHNV and YYDKDF (reference sequence). CDR3: CATSRVGAAQPQHF. CDR3 coding DNA: TGTGCCACCAGCAGAGTTGGGGCGGCCCAGCCCCAGCATTTT.

A few counts support this clone. The V gene is TRBV13, the J gene TRBJ2-3; 11 bases fit TRBD2. This CDR3 spans 16 amino acids. V dropped 5 bases and J dropped 6; count of bases not matched to a gene: 10. The V gene's germline CDR1 is PRHDT and CDR2 FYEKMQ (reference sequence). CDR3 protein: CASSREGLADLDTQYF. CDR3 nucleotide sequence: TGTGCCAGCAGCCGCGAGGGACTAGCGGACTTGGATACGCAGTATTTT.

The V call is TRBV27, the J call TRBJ2-7; 7 bases agree with TRBD2. The CDR3 is made up of 15 amino acids. CDR1 MNHEY and CDR2 SMNVEV come from the germline V gene (reference sequence). The V and J ends lost 6 bases and 6 bases, in that order; junction bases with no gene match: 14. The CDR3 sequence is CASSPLGEGMGEQYF. The CDR3 bases are TGTGCCAGCAGCCCCCTTGGGGAGGGGATGGGCGAGCAGTACTTC.

The V and J genes are TRBV25-1 and TRBJ2-3, with a possible D match to TRBD2 (5 bases). CDR1 and CDR2 from the germline V gene are MGHDK and SYGVNS. With 2 bases removed from V and 0 bases from J, the gap between germline ends came to 6 bases. CDR3 length equals 14 residues. The CDR3 here is CASSEGLSTDTQYF. CDR3 bases: TGTGCCAGCAGTGAAGGACTCAGCACAGATACGCAGTATTTT.

This clone has just a few counts. The rearrangement joins TRBV9 to TRBJ2-7, with 8 bases fitting TRBD2. Germline V gene sequence: CDR1 SGDLS, CDR2 YYNGEE. The CDR3 runs to 16 residues. Trimming removed 3 bases from V and 8 bases from J; junction bases left unmatched: 16. Here the CDR3 reads CASSEAGGGSYDKQYF. In DNA form, the CDR3 reads TGTGCCAGCAGCGAGGCCGGGGGGGGATCCTACGACAAGCAGTACTTC.

The rearrangement uses TRBV27 and TRBJ2-1, with 11 bases fitting TRBD2. The CDR3 spans 18 residues. The ends lost 1 base at V and 0 bases at J; junction bases unmatched: 5. In germline, CDR1 is MNHEY, CDR2 SMNVEV (reference sequence). The CDR3 loop reads CASSLLLAGAPSYNEQFF. The CDR3 DNA is TGTGCCAGCAGTTTATTACTAGCGGGGGCACCCTCCTACAATGAGCAGTTCTTC.

Turning to this clone: Within the sample, other DNA sequences also encode this same CDR3. The V and J genes are TRBV6-1 and TRBJ1-5; D is unresolved. V shed 3 bases and J shed 1 base, with 4 bases lying between them. This CDR3 has 13 residues. CDR1 MNHNS and CDR2 SASEGT come from the germline V gene. The CDR3 DNA follows: TGTGCCAGCAGTGAGCAGAGCAATCAGCCCCAGCATTTT. It translates to CASSEQSNQPQHF.

This clone has just one count. This sequence joins TRBV4-1 and TRBJ1-3; no clear D gene. Germline CDR1 and CDR2: MGHRA and YSYEKL. This CDR3 has 15 amino acids. V lost 3 bases, J lost 0 bases, and 9 bases lay in between. In DNA, the CDR3 is TGCGCCAGCAGCCAGACTATAAGCTCTGGAAACACCATATATTTT. This codes for CASSQTISSGNTIYF.

The chain recombines TRBV30 with TRBJ2-3, with D hard to call. This CDR3 is built from 14 residues. The germline CDR1 and CDR2 sequences are GTSNPN and SVGIG (reference sequence). V was pared by 3 bases and J by 0 bases, with 10 bases between. CDR3 sequence: CAWRGPPSTDTQYF. CDR3 nucleotide sequence: TGTGCCTGGAGGGGCCCGCCTAGCACAGATACGCAGTATTTT.

The rearrangement joins TRBV7-3 to TRBJ2-5; 7 bases are a match to TRBD2. Germline CDR1 is SGHTA and CDR2 is FQGTGA. V trimming: 5 bases; J trimming: 5 bases; junction bases outside the gene matches: 11. This CDR3 is built from 15 residues. The CDR3 DNA reads TGTGCCAGCAGCCCAAACGGGTGGGGAGGGGAGACCCAGTACTTC. Its protein is CASSPNGWGGETQYF. The entire variable domain, with the rest obtained from reference TRBV7-3 and TRBJ2-5, is as follows: GAGVSQTPSNKVTEKGKYVELRCDPISGHTALYWYRQSLGQGPEFLIYFQGTGAADDSGLPNDRFFAVRPEGSVSTLKIQRTERGDSAVYLCASSPNGWGGETQYFGPGTRLLVL.

The J gene is TRBJ2-1, the V gene TRBV18; a weak D match, TRBD1 (5 bases). The CDR3 runs to 13 residues. V lost 6 bases and J lost 3, with 9 bases in between. Looked up from germline, CDR1 is KGHSH and CDR2 is LQKENI. The CDR3 region has the DNA TGTGCCAGCTCCCAGGGCGGCTACAATGAGCAGTTCTTC. Its translation: CASSQGGYNEQFF.